These 2 T cell receptor beta chains originate from one sample sequenced in a study of Ad26.COV2.S vaccination and SARS-CoV-2 variants. Generated by immunoSEQ multiplex PCR, the TCRdb table keeps only in-frame clones and is missing some. Among around 400,000 clones listed, under 90% were seen once. As for treatment: some 20 received Ad26.COV2.S at low or high dose, single or two shots; about 5 received placebo; per-sample allocation not given. The samples were gathered on day 63 after the first injection of vaccine or placebo. Sequencing was performed on peripheral blood, taken in a trial of Ad26.COV2.S vaccine versus placebo. The receptors here all came from a person between 18 and 59 years old who received the Ad26.COV2.S COVID-19 vaccine or a placebo.

The chain couples TRBV27 to TRBJ1-1; D not certain. Trimming took 4 bases from V and 4 from J, leaving 10 bases between them. CDR1 MNHEY and CDR2 SMNVEV come from the germline V gene (reference sequence). The CDR3 consists of 13 residues. This chain's CDR3 is CASSSRWGTEAFF. In DNA, the CDR3 is TGTGCCAGCAGTTCCCGGTGGGGCACTGAAGCTTTCTTT.

CDR3 sequence (DNA): TGTGCCACCAGCGGGGACAGGGGAAGAGGCAATCAGCCCCAGCATTTT. Translating gives CATSGDRGRGNQPQHF. This chain joins TRBV15 and TRBJ1-5, with 10 bases matching TRBD1. V was pared by 5 bases and J by 2 bases, with 6 bases of the junction left unmatched. CDR3 length: 16 amino acids. The germline gives CDR1 LNHNV, CDR2 YYDKDF (reference sequence).